The entry that follows covers one TCR beta chain sequence. Its antigen is still unknown. The source of the sample is a study of regulatory T cells in long-lasting Graves disease. Overall study findings and caveats: Peripheral blood alone, not thyroid tissue, underwent study.

This CDR3 region has 15 residues. J was trimmed by 8 bases and V by 0 bases; bases with no gene match: 8. Germline-derived CDR1 and CDR2 are SGDLS and YYNGEE. The authors built TCR beta libraries using iRepertoire HTBI primers and Arm-PCR of CDR3 regions. TCRdb reanalysed the multiplex PCR reads using MiXCR and keeps one entry per CDR3 protein. The top ten clones hold roughly a tenth of a sample with 450,000 to 600,000 distinct CDR3 sequences, 13% of them seen once. Time point reported: newly diagnosed GD, antithyroid drugs for less than 3 months. Generation of the TCR library employed RNA extracted from PBMCs. The same sample was also studied in work on T cells in Graves' hyperthyroidism and ophthalmopathy. According to that study: Reasons for excluding patients were uncontrolled infection, other autoimmune disease, pregnancy or lactation. During a first-round RT-PCR of the TCR CDR3, the HTBI primer set was used.

The chain couples TRBV9 to TRBJ1-2; 9 positions match TRBD1. The TCR sequence derives from a man aged 25 to 40 with Graves disease. The starting material was peripheral blood mononuclear cells (PBMCs), obtained at new diagnosis, from a patient treated with antithyroid drugs. CDR3 sequence (DNA): TGTGCCAGCAGCGTAGTTGTGACAGGGGGGTCCGGCTACACCTTC. Translating it yields CASSVVVTGGSGYTF.